A selection of T cell receptor beta chains follows, all from one sample in a study of spatial heterogeneity in lung cancer. From the 5' RACE reads, TCRdb called clonotypes with MiXCR, one entry per CDR3 protein. This sample has 89,000 or so distinct CDR3 sequences, with 15% to 25% found just once. The material sequenced was PBMCs, taken at surgery. The source is a male donor with early-stage non-small cell lung cancer. CDR3s include the opening cysteine and the closing phenylalanine or tryptophan. D genes are given only for firm matches. Size is omitted from some rows. Given values are once, few, many or a class for expanded clones.

>TRBJ2-2|15|.|TRBV12-3/TRBV12-4|TRBD1
TGTGCCAGCAGTCCCAGCCGGACAGGAATCGGGGAGCTGTTTTTT
CASSPSRTGIGELFF
>TRBJ2-3|16|many|TRBV28|TRBD2
TGTGCCAGCAGTCTGATAAGCGGGAGAAGCACAGATACGCAGTATTTT
CASSLISGRSTDTQYF
>TRBJ2-7|12|few|TRBV6-1|TRBD2
TGTGCCAGCTGGCTAGCGGGAGACGAGCAGTACTTC
CASWLAGDEQYF
>TRBJ2-1|13|.|TRBV19|.
TGTGCCAGTAGATGGGTAGGGGGCAATGAGCAGTTCTTC
CASRWVGGNEQFF
>TRBJ2-7|13|few|TRBV30|.
TGTGCCTGGTCAGGGGCCCTCTCCTACGAGCAGTACTTC
CAWSGALSYEQYF
>TRBJ2-1|17|many|TRBV3-1|TRBD2
TGTGCCAGCAGCCAAGATAAGGGCGGGGGACCCTACAATGAGCAGTTCTTC
CASSQDKGGGPYNEQFF
>TRBJ1-1|14|few|TRBV6-1|.
TGTGCCAGCAGTGCCGACGTCGCGAACACTGAAGCTTTCTTT
CASSADVANTEAFF
>TRBJ1-1|14|.|TRBV7-2|.
TGTGCCAGCAGCTCGAACAGGGACGGGACTGAAGCTTTCTTT
CASSSNRDGTEAFF
>TRBJ1-2|14|many|TRBV28|.
TGTGCCAGCAGTTCCCCGCCGGGCAACTATGGCTACACCTTC
CASSSPPGNYGYTF
>TRBJ2-3|14|many|TRBV27|.
TGTGCCAGCAGTTTTGCCTACTCCACAGATACGCAGTATTTT
CASSFAYSTDTQYF
>TRBJ1-2|11|many|TRBV3-1|.
TGTGCCAGCAGCAAAAGTAAAAGCTACACCTTC
CASSKSKSYTF
>TRBJ2-1|16|few|TRBV28|TRBD2
TGTGCCAGCAGCCTGGTCAGCGGGGCTGGGGGGAATGAGCAGTTCTTC
CASSLVSGAGGNEQFF
>TRBJ2-1|14|.|TRBV11-1|.
TGTGCCAGCAGCTCCCGATCGGGGGCGTATGAGCAGTTCTTC
CASSSRSGAYEQFF
>TRBJ2-3|13|many|TRBV7-6|.
TGTGCCAGCAGCTTTGGGCAGGCAGATACGCAGTATTTT
CASSFGQADTQYF
>TRBJ2-1|15|many|TRBV6-2/TRBV6-3|TRBD2
TGTGCCACCTTCAGCGCCGGGACTACCAACAATGAGCAGTTCTTC
CATFSAGTTNNEQFF
>TRBJ1-5|16|few|TRBV2|.
TGTGCCAGCAGCGCAGTGATGGGCGATGGAAGTCAGCCCCAGCATTTT
CASSAVMGDGSQPQHF
>TRBJ2-3|14|.|TRBV5-1|.
TGCGCCAGCAGCACCAGGGGAGGCGCAGATACGCAGTATTTT
CASSTRGGADTQYF
>TRBJ2-1|14|.|TRBV25-1|.
TGTGCCAGTCAGGGCGTAGGGTCCTACAATGAGCAGTTCTTC
CASQGVGSYNEQFF
>TRBJ2-1|13|.|TRBV7-9|TRBD1
TGTGCCAGCAGCTCGGGACAGGCCAATGAGCAGTTCTTC
CASSSGQANEQFF
>TRBJ1-2|12|few|TRBV5-1|.
TGCGCCAGCAGCTTGGTAGGGTATGGCTACACCTTC
CASSLVGYGYTF
>TRBJ2-1|15|few|TRBV5-1|TRBD2
TGCGCCAGCAATTGGGGCGGGAGGGACTACAATGAGCAGTTCTTC
CASNWGGRDYNEQFF
>TRBJ1-2|15|few|TRBV7-2|.
TGTGCCAGCAGCCCAACTGGAGGGCGGGATGGTGGCTACACCTTC
CASSPTGGRDGGYTF
>TRBJ2-5|13|few|TRBV3-1|.
TGTGCCAGCAGCCAAGGGGTTCTGGAGACCCAGTACTTC
CASSQGVLETQYF
>TRBJ2-2|16|.|TRBV19|TRBD1
TGTGCCAGTAGTATATCGGGACAGCCGAACACCGGGGAGCTGTTTTTT
CASSISGQPNTGELFF
>TRBJ1-2|14|few|TRBV12-3/TRBV12-4|.
TGTGCCAGCAGACCTAGTACAGGGTCCTATGGCTACACCTTC
CASRPSTGSYGYTF
>TRBJ2-7|15|many|TRBV28|TRBD1
TGTGCCAGTTCCATACAGGGGCCCCAATCCTACGAGCAGTACTTC
CASSIQGPQSYEQYF